Following are 30 T cell receptor beta chains from one sample sequenced in a study of shared clonotypes between healthy human individuals. Sequencing was performed with immunoSEQ multiplex PCR; in TCRdb, only in-frame clones are kept and a portion is missing. The data show hundreds of thousands of clones, about 95% seen once. Naive CD8 populations comprised CD45RO-negative cells positively selected for CCR7, excluding terminally differentiated effector memory CD45RA+ cells. The specimen was naive CD8+ T cells sorted from blood. The receptors were gathered from a woman in her thirties in good health.

V is TRBV28 and J is TRBJ1-1; D remains unclear. The germline CDR1 and CDR2 sequences are MDHEN and SYDVKM. Trimming took 1 base from V and 1 from J, leaving 10 bases between them. This CDR3 is 15 amino acids long. CDR3 region: CASSLFGRRNTEAFF. CDR3 bases: TGTGCCAGCAGTTTATTCGGGCGGAGGAACACTGAAGCTTTCTTT.

J is TRBJ2-7 and V is TRBV7-2; TRBD1 matches at 8 bases. Germline V gene sequence: CDR1 SGHTA, CDR2 FQGNSA. The CDR3 runs to 15 residues. Unmatched junction bases numbered 8, after V lost 2 bases and J lost 5 bases. The CDR3 reads CASSLSTGGVDEQYF. The CDR3 DNA follows: TGTGCCAGCAGCTTAAGTACAGGGGGTGTCGACGAGCAGTACTTC. The complete variable domain, with remaining parts taken from reference TRBV7-2 and TRBJ2-7, reads GAGVSQSPSNKVTEKGKDVELRCDPISGHTALYWYRQSLGQGLEFLIYFQGNSAPDKSGLPSDRFSAERTGGSVSTLTIQRTQQEDSAVYLCASSLSTGGVDEQYFGPGTRLTVT.

The chain carries TRBV28 and TRBJ1-1, with 10 nucleotides matching TRBD1. The V gene's germline CDR1 is MDHEN and CDR2 SYDVKM. With V trimmed by 2 bases and J by 3 bases, 6 bases remained unmatched. The CDR3 sequence is 16 residues long. The DNA of the CDR3 is TGTGCCAGCAGTTTACCGTCGACAGGGGGCGACACTGAAGCTTTCTTT. It yields the protein CASSLPSTGGDTEAFF.

The rearrangement uses TRBV5-4 and TRBJ2-7, with D hard to call. This CDR3 spans 11 amino acids. CDR1 and CDR2 from the germline V gene are SGHNT and YYREEE (reference sequence). Trimming shortened V by 4 bases and J by 8 bases, and 10 bases separated the two germline ends. This CDR3 reads CASSTTSKQYF. CDR3 DNA sequence: TGTGCCAGCAGCACGACGAGCAAGCAGTACTTC. Full variable domain (remainder filled in from reference TRBV5-4 and TRBJ2-7): ETGVTQSPTHLIKTRGQQVTLRCSSQSGHNTVSWYQQALGQGPQFIFQYYREEENGRGNFPPRFSGLQFPNYSSELNVNALELDDSALYLCASSTTSKQYFGPGTRLTVT.

The chain is built from TRBV28 and TRBJ2-7, with a possible D match to TRBD1 (6 bases). Trimming removed 2 bases from V and 0 bases from J, with 8 bases in between. Germline V gives CDR1 MDHEN, CDR2 SYDVKM. The CDR3 loop spans 14 amino acids. The CDR3 nucleotides read TGTGCCAGCAGTTTAGGGGGCACCTCCTACGAGCAGTACTTC. Its protein product is CASSLGGTSYEQYF. Combining the CDR3 with reference TRBV28 and TRBJ2-7 gives the whole variable domain DVKVTQSSRYLVKRTGEKVFLECVQDMDHENMFWYRQDPGLGLRLIYFSYDVKMKEKGDIPEGYSVSREKKERFSLILESASTNQTSMYLCASSLGGTSYEQYFGPGTRLTVT.

J is TRBJ1-1 and V is TRBV5-4; D perhaps matches TRBD1 (5 bases). The CDR3 has 15 residues. The germline gives CDR1 SGHNT, CDR2 YYREEE (reference sequence). Trimming took off 2 bases at V and 4 bases at J, with 15 bases between the two ends. CDR3 sequence reads: CASSLRQQVITEAFF. In DNA, the CDR3 is TGTGCCAGCAGCTTAAGACAACAGGTGATCACTGAAGCTTTCTTT.

This rearrangement joins TRBV5-1 to TRBJ2-1, with 11 positions matching TRBD2. CDR1 and CDR2 from the germline V gene are SGHRS and YFSETQ. J was trimmed by 4 bases and V by 0 bases; bases with no gene match: 6. There are 17 residues in the CDR3. The chain's CDR3 is CASSLGTSGSGYNEQFF. The CDR3 region has the DNA TGCGCCAGCAGCTTGGGCACTAGCGGGAGTGGATACAATGAGCAGTTCTTC. The full variable domain, in which reference TRBV5-1 and TRBJ2-1 provide the parts outside the CDR3, is KAGVTQTPRYLIKTRGQQVTLSCSPISGHRSVSWYQQTPGQGLQFLFEYFSETQRNKGNFPGRFSGRQFSNSRSEMNVSTLELGDSALYLCASSLGTSGSGYNEQFFGPGTRLTVL.

The gene calls are TRBV7-8 and TRBJ2-7; D is unresolved. Trimming removed 4 bases from V and 4 bases from J, with 14 bases in between. Germline V gives CDR1 SGHVS, CDR2 FQNEAQ. This CDR3 spans 14 amino acids. The CDR3 DNA reads as TGTGCCAGCAGCTCGGATAATAAAGAATACGAGCAGTACTTC. Its translation: CASSSDNKEYEQYF.

V is TRBV7-9 and J is TRBJ2-1; TRBD1 matches 7 bases. Germline trimming cut 2 bases from V and 7 bases from J; bases unmatched to any gene: 11. Per the germline V gene, CDR1 is SEHNR and CDR2 is FQNEAQ (reference sequence). CDR3 length equals 16 residues. In DNA form, the CDR3 reads TGTGCCAGCAGCTTACCGGACAGGCAGGGCTGGAATGAGCAGTTCTTC. It specifies CASSLPDRQGWNEQFF.

The chain recombines TRBV4-1 with TRBJ2-5, with D possibly being TRBD1 or TRBD2 (5 bases each). CDR1 is MGHRA and CDR2 is YSYEKL in the germline V gene. V was cut by 4 bases and J by 2 bases, with 14 bases left in between. The CDR3 length is 15 residues. This CDR3 reads CASSRDQRDQETQYF. CDR3 nucleotide sequence: TGCGCCAGCAGCCGGGACCAGCGAGATCAAGAGACCCAGTACTTC.

The chain has TRBV6-5 and TRBJ1-5; the D gene is possibly TRBD1 (5 bases). Germline V gene data show CDR1 as MNHEY and CDR2 as SVGAGI. Trimming shortened V by 2 bases and J by 7 bases, and 12 bases separated the two germline ends. This CDR3 region has 14 residues. The CDR3 DNA reads TGTGCCAGCAGTTACGGGGGGACGGGGCAGCCCCAGCATTTT. Protein sequence: CASSYGGTGQPQHF.

The rearrangement joins TRBV27 to TRBJ2-2; 7 bases are shared with TRBD2. Germline lookup yields CDR1 MNHEY and CDR2 SMNVEV (reference sequence). V shed 4 bases, J shed 7 bases, and the junction held 9 bases outside the gene matches. There are 15 residues in the CDR3. CDR3 coding DNA: TGTGCCAGCAGTTCGTTCCGGGAGGAGGTCGGGGAGCTGTTTTTT. As protein: CASSSFREEVGELFF.

The chain links TRBV4-2 to TRBJ2-7, with D perhaps being TRBD1 or TRBD2 (6 bases each). V was pared by 3 bases and J by 2 bases, with 20 bases between. CDR1 and CDR2 from the germline V gene are LGHNA and YNFKEQ. The CDR3 runs 17 residues. CDR3 sequence: CASSHLGGGEVPYEQYF. Written as DNA, the CDR3 is TGTGCCAGCAGCCACCTGGGGGGCGGAGAAGTTCCCTACGAGCAGTACTTC.

This clone is a singleton in its sample. The rearrangement links TRBV28 to TRBJ1-2, with unresolved D. V was shortened by 7 bases and J by 2 bases, with 14 bases between the two germline ends. The CDR3 is 14 residues long. Germline CDR1 MDHEN, CDR2 SYDVKM. CDR3 sequence reads: CASTLRNRNYGYTF. The CDR3 DNA reads as TGTGCCAGCACCCTAAGGAACAGAAACTATGGCTACACCTTC.

The chain is built from TRBV7-6 and TRBJ2-5; D tentatively reads TRBD1 or TRBD2 (5 bases each). V lost 3 bases, J lost 2 bases, and 16 bases lay in between. The CDR3 spans 16 residues. Germline V CDR1 and CDR2: SGHVS, FNYEAQ. CDR3 residues: CASSLDRRGPQETQYF. DNA for the CDR3: TGTGCCAGCAGCTTGGATAGACGGGGCCCACAAGAGACCCAGTACTTC.

The rearrangement uses TRBV30 and TRBJ2-3; 7 nucleotides line up with TRBD1. CDR3 size: 15 residues. V lost 6 bases, J lost 0 bases, and 9 bases stayed unmatched. Germline V gene lookup returns CDR1 GTSNPN and CDR2 SVGIG (reference sequence). DNA of the CDR3: TGTGCCTGCCTAATTCAGGGGGACAGCACAGATACGCAGTATTTT. It yields the protein CACLIQGDSTDTQYF.

This clone was observed a single time. One end of the junction does not line up with germline, which may come from a read error. The rearrangement uses TRBV7-9 and TRBJ1-5, with TRBD1 matching 7 bases. The CDR3 contains 17 residues. In germline, CDR1 is SEHNR, CDR2 FQNEAQ (reference sequence). CDR3: CASRLGQVSLSNQPQHF. DNA of the CDR3: TGTGCCAGCAGATTAGGACAGGTCTCCTTGAGCAATCAGCCCCAGCATTTT.

CDR3 loop: CASSPKAGSSYEQYF. For the CDR3, the DNA is TGCGCCAGCAGCCCAAAAGCAGGCTCCTCCTACGAGCAGTACTTC. This sequence joins TRBV4-1 and TRBJ2-5; D not certain. Judging by the DNA end, TRBJ2-7 fits better; the J call may be wrong. Germline lookup yields CDR1 MGHRA and CDR2 YSYEKL. The CDR3 has 15 residues.

V usage is TRBV6-4 and J usage is TRBJ2-1, with a tentative D call TRBD1 (6 bases). CDR1 MRHNA and CDR2 SNTAGT come from the germline V gene. V shed 6 bases and J shed 9 bases, with 15 bases lying between them. The CDR3 consists of 13 residues. The CDR3 nucleotides are TGTGCCAGCAGCCACGCACAGGGAGCTGAGCAGTTCTTC. Amino acid sequence: CASSHAQGAEQFF.

J is TRBJ1-5 and V is TRBV27; 8 bases fit TRBD1. V gave up 5 bases and J gave up 6 bases; unmatched junction bases: 9. There are 15 residues in the CDR3. Germline V lookup: CDR1 MNHEY, CDR2 SMNVEV (reference sequence). CDR3 DNA: TGTGCCAGCAGTCCAGGGGCAGGGGGCGGTCAGCCCCAGCATTTT. Translation gives CASSPGAGGGQPQHF.

The chain uses TRBV28 and TRBJ1-5; 7 bases line up with TRBD1. The CDR3 spans 13 residues. Trimming at V came to 2 bases and at J to 5 bases, leaving 0 bases not matched to a gene. The germline V gene has CDR1 MDHEN and CDR2 SYDVKM. The CDR3 spells CASSLGTDQPQHF. CDR3 sequence (DNA): TGTGCCAGCAGTTTAGGGACAGATCAGCCCCAGCATTTT. Together with reference TRBV28 and TRBJ1-5, the CDR3 gives the full variable domain: DVKVTQSSRYLVKRTGEKVFLECVQDMDHENMFWYRQDPGLGLRLIYFSYDVKMKEKGDIPEGYSVSREKKERFSLILESASTNQTSMYLCASSLGTDQPQHFGDGTRLSIL.

This chain joins TRBV30 and TRBJ2-1; perhaps TRBD1 as D (5 bases). Deletions cut 5 bases from V and 9 bases from J, with 23 bases between. This CDR3 has 15 amino acids. The germline CDR1 and CDR2 sequences are GTSNPN and SVGIG (reference sequence). Here the CDR3 DNA reads TGTGCCTGGGGGGTCGACAGTACCACTGACAGTGAGCAGTTCTTC. This gives the protein CAWGVDSTTDSEQFF.

The chain uses TRBV7-9 and TRBJ1-3, with 7 bases identical to TRBD1. This CDR3 has 16 residues. V lost 2 bases, J lost 3 bases, and 7 bases stayed unmatched. Germline assignment: CDR1 SEHNR and CDR2 FQNEAQ (reference sequence). The CDR3: CASSLIAGGGGNTIYF. The CDR3 DNA is TGTGCCAGCAGCTTAATAGCAGGGGGAGGTGGAAACACCATATATTTT.

The chain recombines TRBV7-8 with TRBJ1-5; weak D call: TRBD1 (5 bases). Trimming pared 1 base from V and 7 bases from J, leaving 8 bases between. The CDR3 sequence is 13 residues long. Germline-derived CDR1 and CDR2 are SGHVS and FQNEAQ. CDR3 nucleotides: TGTGCCAGCAGCTTAGTGGGGCCCCAGCCCCAGCATTTT. This translates into CASSLVGPQPQHF.

This sequence joins TRBV11-2 and TRBJ2-2; the match to TRBD1 covers 7 bases. This CDR3 region has 15 residues. The V and J ends lost 3 bases and 1 base, in that order; junction bases with no gene match: 2. Germline V gene lookup returns CDR1 SGHAT and CDR2 FQNNGV. CDR3 DNA: TGTGCCAGCAGCTTCCCAGGGGGGAACACCGGGGAGCTGTTTTTT. Protein sequence: CASSFPGGNTGELFF.

V is TRBV5-4 and J is TRBJ2-4, with a tentative D call TRBD1 (6 bases). V was trimmed by 0 bases and J by 9 bases, leaving 19 bases between them. Germline CDR1 reads SGHNT; CDR2 reads YYREEE (reference sequence). The CDR3 extends over 16 amino acids. The DNA for the CDR3 is TGTGCCAGCAGCTTGGGGTACGACACAGGGTTGGGCATTCAGTACTTC. It codes for CASSLGYDTGLGIQYF.

The sample holds a few counts of this clone. The chain links TRBV6-5 to TRBJ2-1, with 12 bases lining up with TRBD2. The CDR3 is 16 amino acids. After removal of 0 bases from V and 7 bases from J, the junction contained 4 bases not matched to a gene. Germline loops: CDR1 MNHEY, CDR2 SVGAGI. Written as DNA, the CDR3 is TGTGCCAGCAGTTACTCGATTGGGACTAGCGGGAATGAGCAGTTCTTC. Its protein product is CASSYSIGTSGNEQFF.

The J gene is TRBJ1-1, the V gene TRBV7-9; D is undetermined. Germline values: CDR1 SEHNR, CDR2 FQNEAQ (reference sequence). Trimming cost V 1 base and J 6 bases, with 9 bases left between them. This CDR3 is 13 amino acids long. CDR3 residues: CASSLGRVPEAFF. As DNA, the CDR3 is TGTGCCAGCAGCTTAGGAAGGGTCCCTGAAGCTTTCTTT.

The V call is TRBV2, the J call TRBJ1-1; weak D call: TRBD1 (6 bases). The germline V gene has CDR1 SNHLY and CDR2 FYNNEI. The CDR3 sequence is 12 residues long. V lost 8 bases, J lost 6 bases, and 13 bases lay in between. The CDR3 loop is CASEDRQAEAFF. The CDR3 nucleotides are TGTGCCAGCGAGGACAGACAGGCTGAAGCTTTCTTT.

The V gene is TRBV11-2, the J gene TRBJ2-1; no clear D. Trimming stripped 6 bases from V and 0 bases from J, with 15 bases between. This CDR3 comprises 16 residues. From germline, CDR1 is SGHAT and CDR2 FQNNGV. CDR3 protein: CASRSVAVSSYNEQFF. The CDR3 DNA sequence: TGTGCCAGCAGATCCGTCGCGGTTAGCTCCTACAATGAGCAGTTCTTC.